This T cell receptor (beta chain) derives from a study of T cell responses to AZD1222 COVID-19 vaccine (dated by TCRdb to the early 2020s). Turning to the overall study: AZD1222 recipients whose second dose came at about 4 weeks and those whose second dose came at about 12 weeks were combined into one group, since spike-specific TCR depth and breadth did not differ between the two schedules. Trial participants were enrolled by age into subgroups of 18-55, 56-69 and 70-plus years, and around 150, 29 and 61 TCR-sequenced participants, respectively, were included in these subgroups. A total of more than 230 trial participants underwent TCR sequencing, of whom 200 to 220 received two doses of AZD1222 and roughly 25 received two doses of the MenACWY control vaccine. General study outcomes and caveats: Nearly half of unique spike-specific TCRs reportedly recognized epitopes outside regions mutated in the B.1.351 and B.1.1.7 variants. The vaccine-associated CD4 TCRs covered the entire spike protein, and the dominant responses fell in regions 160-218 and 743-854. Only six or seven AZD1222 recipients were SARS-CoV-2 seropositive at baseline, limiting conclusions about previously exposed vaccinees. Participants were mostly white British and included more females than males, and it was suggested by the authors that clonal diversity may have been underestimated. Because no day 14 peak-response samples were available, the repertoires could be characterized only after the peak T cell response. In the small 56-69-year group, the increase in depth fell short of significance, most likely because of low power. After two AZD1222 doses, both the breadth and the depth of spike-specific TCRs were significantly higher than at day 0 and than in MenACWY recipients.

According to the study, the label for this sample's time point signals: baseline before first vaccination. Samples from vaccinated people were obtained from the UK trials COV001 and COV002, which included a single-blind randomized controlled phase 2/3 trial of AZD1222 (ChAdOx1 nCoV-19) in healthy adults. Trial participant PBMC samples were collected at day 0 and day 28 after the second dose for TCRbeta chain sequencing. The CDR3 regions of human TCRbeta chains were analyzed by immunosequencing. In the original analysis: TCRs in the repertoires were compared against a reference library of SARS-CoV-2-specific TCRs that had been generated with the MIRA antigen-specificity platform. Breadth was defined as the fraction of unique TCRs that were SARS-CoV-2-associated, and depth was defined as the fraction of total T cells that were SARS-CoV-2-associated. Using the MIRA data, each spike-specific TCR was assigned both to the spike region to which the TCR was reactive and to a CD4 or CD8 class. Log10-transformed breadth and depth values were compared by one-way ANOVA with Sidak's multiple comparisons tests. Not all clones reach the TCRdb copy of this immuneACCESS table, which keeps in-frame sequences only. Checked studies attribute under half of the gap to unresolved V genes and leave the rest unexplained. D and trimming come from the DNA, and the V and J calls and clone size come from that table. Here the sample has 100,000 or so clones; roughly nine tenths occur a single time. The ten largest clones represent approximately 3.7% of the sample.

This clone was detected a few times. Its antigen has not been determined. Base qualities are missing; no much larger clone stands one base away. The junction carries 12 bases between V and J, which are trimmed by 2 bases and 2 bases respectively. The cysteine opens and the phenylalanine closes a CDR3 of 15 amino acids. The only DNA kept is the CDR3, 45 bases in frame from the first base. Reading the germline V gene (reference sequence) gives CDR1 LNHNV and CDR2 YYDKDF. The material was peripheral blood, obtained on day 0 of AZD1222 vaccination. This TCR was sampled from an adult in good health. This chain is built from TRBV15 and TRBJ1-2, and TRBD1 may be the D gene, going by 5 matching bases. The CDR3: CATSRTGTENYGYTF. The sequence in DNA is TGTGCCACCAGCAGAACCGGGACGGAGAACTATGGCTACACCTTC.